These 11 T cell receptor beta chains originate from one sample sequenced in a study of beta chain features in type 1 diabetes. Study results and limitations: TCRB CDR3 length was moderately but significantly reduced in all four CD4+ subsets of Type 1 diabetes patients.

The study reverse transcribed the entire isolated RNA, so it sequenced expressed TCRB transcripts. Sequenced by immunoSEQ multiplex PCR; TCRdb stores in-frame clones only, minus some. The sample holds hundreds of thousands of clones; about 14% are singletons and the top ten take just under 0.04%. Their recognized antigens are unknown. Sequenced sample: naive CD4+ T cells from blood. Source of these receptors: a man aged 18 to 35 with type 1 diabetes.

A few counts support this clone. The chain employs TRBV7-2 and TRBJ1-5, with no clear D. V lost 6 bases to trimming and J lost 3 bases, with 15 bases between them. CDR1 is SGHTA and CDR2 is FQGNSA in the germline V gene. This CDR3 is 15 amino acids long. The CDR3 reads CASSKTGQFNQPQHF. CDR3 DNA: TGTGCCAGCAGTAAAACTGGGCAGTTCAATCAGCCCCAGCATTTT.

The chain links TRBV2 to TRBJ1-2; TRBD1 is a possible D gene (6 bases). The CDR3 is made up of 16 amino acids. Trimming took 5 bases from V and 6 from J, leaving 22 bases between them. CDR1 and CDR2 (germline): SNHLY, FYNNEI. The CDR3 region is CASSIRTATYTNGYTF. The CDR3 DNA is TGTGCCAGCAGTATAAGGACAGCCACTTATACGAATGGCTACACCTTC.

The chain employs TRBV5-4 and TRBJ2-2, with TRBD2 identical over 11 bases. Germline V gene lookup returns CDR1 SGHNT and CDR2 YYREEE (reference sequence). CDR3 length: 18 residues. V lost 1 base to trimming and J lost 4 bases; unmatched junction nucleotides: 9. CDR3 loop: CASSLSLAGGEVTGELFF. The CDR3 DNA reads TGTGCCAGCAGCTTGAGCCTAGCGGGAGGCGAGGTCACCGGGGAGCTGTTTTTT. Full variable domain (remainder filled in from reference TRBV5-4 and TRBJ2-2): ETGVTQSPTHLIKTRGQQVTLRCSSQSGHNTVSWYQQALGQGPQFIFQYYREEENGRGNFPPRFSGLQFPNYSSELNVNALELDDSALYLCASSLSLAGGEVTGELFFGEGSRLTVL.

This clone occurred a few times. The CDR3 reads CATRGTGWNSPLHF. DNA of the CDR3: TGTGCCACCCGCGGGACAGGGTGGAATTCACCCCTCCACTTT. The genes are TRBV10-3 and TRBJ1-6, with 9 bases lining up with TRBD1. Germline values: CDR1 ENHRY, CDR2 SYGVKD. CDR3 size: 14 residues. The V segment lost 10 bases and the J segment 7 bases; nucleotides outside the gene matches: 8.

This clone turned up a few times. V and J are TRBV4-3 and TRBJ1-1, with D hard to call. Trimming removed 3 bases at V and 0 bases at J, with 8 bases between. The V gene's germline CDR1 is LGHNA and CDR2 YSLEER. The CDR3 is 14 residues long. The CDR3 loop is CASSHPAMNTEAFF. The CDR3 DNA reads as TGCGCCAGCAGCCACCCAGCCATGAACACTGAAGCTTTCTTT.

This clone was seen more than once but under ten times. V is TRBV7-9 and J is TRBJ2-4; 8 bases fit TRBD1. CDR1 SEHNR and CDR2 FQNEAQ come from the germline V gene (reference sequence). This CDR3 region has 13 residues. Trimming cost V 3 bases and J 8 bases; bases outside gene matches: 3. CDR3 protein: CASSFQGADIQYF. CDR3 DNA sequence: TGTGCCAGCAGCTTTCAGGGGGCGGACATTCAGTACTTC.

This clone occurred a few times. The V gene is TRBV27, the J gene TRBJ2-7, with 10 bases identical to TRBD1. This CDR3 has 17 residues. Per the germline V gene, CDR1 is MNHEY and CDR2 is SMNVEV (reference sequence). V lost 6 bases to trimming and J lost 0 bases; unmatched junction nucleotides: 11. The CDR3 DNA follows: TGTGCCAGCAGCCAAGGCCTTCGGACAGGGGGCTCCTACGAGCAGTACTTC. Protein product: CASSQGLRTGGSYEQYF.

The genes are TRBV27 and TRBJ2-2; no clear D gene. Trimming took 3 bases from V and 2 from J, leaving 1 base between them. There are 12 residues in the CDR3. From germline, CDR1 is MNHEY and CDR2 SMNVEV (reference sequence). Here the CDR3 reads CASSFNTGELFF. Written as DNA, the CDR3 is TGTGCCAGCAGTTTTAACACCGGGGAGCTGTTTTTT.

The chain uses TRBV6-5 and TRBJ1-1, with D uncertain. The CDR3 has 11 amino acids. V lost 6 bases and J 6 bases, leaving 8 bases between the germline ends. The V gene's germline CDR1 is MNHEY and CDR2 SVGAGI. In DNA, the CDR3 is TGTGCCAGCAGAGCCCCTGCTGAAGCTTTCTTT. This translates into CASRAPAEAFF.

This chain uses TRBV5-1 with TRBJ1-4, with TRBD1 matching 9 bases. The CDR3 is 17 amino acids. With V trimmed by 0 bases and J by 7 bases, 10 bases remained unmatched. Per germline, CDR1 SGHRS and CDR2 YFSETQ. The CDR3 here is CASSLALRGQGREKLFF. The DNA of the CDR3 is TGCGCCAGCAGCTTGGCCCTACGCGGACAGGGGCGTGAAAAACTGTTTTTT.

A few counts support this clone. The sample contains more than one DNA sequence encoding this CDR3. CDR3 sequence: CASSQSPPGQATYEQFF. As DNA, the CDR3 is TGCGCCAGCAGTCAATCCCCCCCAGGGCAGGCCACATATGAGCAGTTCTTC. This chain uses TRBV23-1 with TRBJ2-1; TRBD1 is a possible D gene (5 bases). TRBV23-1 counts as an open reading frame of uncertain function. V dropped 0 bases and J dropped 8 bases, with 20 bases sitting between them. This CDR3 has 17 amino acids.